The present T cell receptor (beta chain) was sequenced within a study of cytomegalovirus exposure and HLA in healthy donors. TCRdb's table, derived via immunoSEQ multiplex PCR, lists solely in-frame clones and lacks some. The sample has about 110,000 clones, 70% to 90% seen once. Separate from the roughly 670-subject first cohort, the approximately 130-subject validation cohort was the one that the donors belonged to. The junction had 5 bases not matched to a gene; V was cut back by 8 bases and J by 0 bases. The CDR3 length is 14 residues. Germline CDR1 and CDR2: MNHEY and SMNVEV (reference sequence).

This TCR was sampled from a woman in her thirties in good health and CMV-seropositive. The chain has TRBV27 and TRBJ2-3; 7 bases match TRBD2. The specimen sequenced was PBMCs. CDR3 bases: TGTGCCAGCTCGGGACTAATAAGCACAGATACGCAGTATTTT. Translated, it gives CASSGLISTDTQYF.